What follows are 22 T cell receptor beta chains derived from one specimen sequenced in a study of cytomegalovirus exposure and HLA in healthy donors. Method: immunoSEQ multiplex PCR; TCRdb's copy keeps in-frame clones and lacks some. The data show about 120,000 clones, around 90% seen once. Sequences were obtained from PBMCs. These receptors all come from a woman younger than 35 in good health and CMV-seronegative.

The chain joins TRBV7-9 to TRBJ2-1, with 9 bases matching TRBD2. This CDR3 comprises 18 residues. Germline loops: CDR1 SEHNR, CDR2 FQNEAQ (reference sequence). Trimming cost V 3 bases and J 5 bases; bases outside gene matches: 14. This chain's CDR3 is CASSFSSSAGGGNNEQFF. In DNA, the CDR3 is TGTGCCAGCAGCTTCTCTTCCTCGGCGGGAGGGGGTAACAATGAGCAGTTCTTC.

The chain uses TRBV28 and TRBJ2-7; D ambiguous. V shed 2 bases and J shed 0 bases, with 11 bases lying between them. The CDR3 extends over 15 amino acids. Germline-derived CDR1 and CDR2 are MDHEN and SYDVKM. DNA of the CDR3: TGTGCCAGCAGTTTAGGTCTAACCCTCTCCTACGAGCAGTACTTC. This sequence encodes CASSLGLTLSYEQYF.

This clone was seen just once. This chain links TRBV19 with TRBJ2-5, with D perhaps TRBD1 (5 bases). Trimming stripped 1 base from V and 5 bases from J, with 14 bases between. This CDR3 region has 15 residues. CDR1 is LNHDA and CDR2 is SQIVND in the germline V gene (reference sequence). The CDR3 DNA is TGTGCCAGTAGTATAGCTGCAGGGTTCGGGGAGACCCAGTACTTC. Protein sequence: CASSIAAGFGETQYF.

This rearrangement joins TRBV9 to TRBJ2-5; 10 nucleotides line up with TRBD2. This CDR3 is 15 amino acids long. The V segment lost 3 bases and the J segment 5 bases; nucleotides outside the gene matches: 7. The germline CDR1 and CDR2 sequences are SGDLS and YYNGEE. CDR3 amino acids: CASSGSGGAGETQYF. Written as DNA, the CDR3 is TGTGCCAGCAGCGGAAGCGGGGGGGCTGGTGAGACCCAGTACTTC.

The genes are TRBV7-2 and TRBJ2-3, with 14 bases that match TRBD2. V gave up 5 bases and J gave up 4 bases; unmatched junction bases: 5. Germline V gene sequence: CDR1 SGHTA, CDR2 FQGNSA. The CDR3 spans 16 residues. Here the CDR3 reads CASSQTSGRGADTQYF. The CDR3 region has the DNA TGTGCCAGCAGCCAGACTAGCGGGAGGGGGGCAGATACGCAGTATTTT.

For the CDR3, the DNA is TGTGCCAGCAGTGCGGGACAGGGGTTCGGTGTTCAGCCCCAGCATTTT. Its translation: CASSAGQGFGVQPQHF. J is TRBJ1-5 and V is TRBV6-1; 10 bases map to TRBD1. After removal of 4 bases from V and 6 bases from J, the junction contained 9 bases not matched to a gene. There are 16 residues in the CDR3. Germline loops: CDR1 MNHNS, CDR2 SASEGT.

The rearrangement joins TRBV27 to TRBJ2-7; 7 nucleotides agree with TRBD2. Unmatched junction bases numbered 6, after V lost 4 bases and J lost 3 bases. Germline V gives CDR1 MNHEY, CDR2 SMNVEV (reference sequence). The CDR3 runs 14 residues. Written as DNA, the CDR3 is TGTGCCAGCAGTTCGGCAGGGACTAACTACGAGCAGTACTTC. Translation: CASSSAGTNYEQYF.

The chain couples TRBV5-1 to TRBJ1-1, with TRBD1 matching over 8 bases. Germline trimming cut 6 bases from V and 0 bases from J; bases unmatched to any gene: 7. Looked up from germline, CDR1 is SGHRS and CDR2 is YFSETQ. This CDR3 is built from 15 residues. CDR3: CASTDRGGMNTEAFF. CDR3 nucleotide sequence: TGCGCCAGCACCGACAGGGGAGGGATGAACACTGAAGCTTTCTTT.

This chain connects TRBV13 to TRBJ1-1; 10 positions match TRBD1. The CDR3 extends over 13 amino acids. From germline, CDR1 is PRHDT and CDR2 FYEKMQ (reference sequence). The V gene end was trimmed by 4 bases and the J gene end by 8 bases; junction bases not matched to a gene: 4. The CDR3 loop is CASSSDRGQEAFF. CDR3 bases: TGTGCCAGCAGCTCAGACAGGGGGCAGGAAGCTTTCTTT. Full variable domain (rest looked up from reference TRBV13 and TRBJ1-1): AAGVIQSPRHLIKEKRETATLKCYPIPRHDTVYWYQQGPGQDPQFLISFYEKMQSDKGSIPDRFSAQQFSDYHSELNMSSLELGDSALYFCASSSDRGQEAFFGQGTRLTVV.

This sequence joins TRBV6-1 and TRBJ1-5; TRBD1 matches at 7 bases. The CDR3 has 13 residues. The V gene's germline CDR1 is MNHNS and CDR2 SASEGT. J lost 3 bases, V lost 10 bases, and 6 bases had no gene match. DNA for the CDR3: TGTGCCACCGAGACAGGGAACAATCAGCCCCAGCATTTT. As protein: CATETGNNQPQHF.

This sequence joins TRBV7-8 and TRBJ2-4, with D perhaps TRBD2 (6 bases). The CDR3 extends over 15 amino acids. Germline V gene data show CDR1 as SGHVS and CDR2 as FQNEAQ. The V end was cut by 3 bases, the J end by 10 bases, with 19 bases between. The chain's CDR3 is CASSFKTPPGEIQYF. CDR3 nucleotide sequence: TGTGCCAGCAGCTTCAAGACTCCCCCGGGGGAAATTCAGTACTTC.

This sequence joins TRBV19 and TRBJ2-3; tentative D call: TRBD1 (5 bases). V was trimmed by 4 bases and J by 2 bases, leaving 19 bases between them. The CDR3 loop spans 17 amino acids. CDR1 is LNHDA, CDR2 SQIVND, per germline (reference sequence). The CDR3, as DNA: TGTGCCAGTAGTACAGGCTGGTGGCAGGGTAACACAGATACGCAGTATTTT. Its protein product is CASSTGWWQGNTDTQYF.

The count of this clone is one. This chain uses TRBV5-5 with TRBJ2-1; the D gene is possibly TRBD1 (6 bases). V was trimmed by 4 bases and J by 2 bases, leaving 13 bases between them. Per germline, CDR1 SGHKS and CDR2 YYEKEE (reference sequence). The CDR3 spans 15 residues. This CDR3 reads CASSPTGYPYNEQFF. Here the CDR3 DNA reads TGTGCCAGCAGCCCCACAGGGTACCCCTACAATGAGCAGTTCTTC.

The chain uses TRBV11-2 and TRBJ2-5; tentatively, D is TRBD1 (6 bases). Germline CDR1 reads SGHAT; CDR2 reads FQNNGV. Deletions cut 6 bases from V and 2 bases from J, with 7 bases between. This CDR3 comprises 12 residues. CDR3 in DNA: TGTGCCAGCAGGGGGGCTCAAGAGACCCAGTACTTC. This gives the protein CASRGAQETQYF. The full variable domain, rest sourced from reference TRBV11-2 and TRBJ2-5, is EAGVAQSPRYKIIEKRQSVAFWCNPISGHATLYWYQQILGQGPKLLIQFQNNGVVDDSQLPKDRFSAERLKGVDSTLKIQPAKLEDSAVYLCASRGAQETQYFGPGTRLLVL.

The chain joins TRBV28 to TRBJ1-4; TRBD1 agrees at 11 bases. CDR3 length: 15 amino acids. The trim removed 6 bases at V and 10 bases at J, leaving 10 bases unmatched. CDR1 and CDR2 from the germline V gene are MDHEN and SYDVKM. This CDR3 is CASRLSGTGGGKLFF. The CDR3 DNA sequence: TGTGCCAGCAGACTTTCCGGGACAGGGGGAGGAAAACTGTTTTTT.

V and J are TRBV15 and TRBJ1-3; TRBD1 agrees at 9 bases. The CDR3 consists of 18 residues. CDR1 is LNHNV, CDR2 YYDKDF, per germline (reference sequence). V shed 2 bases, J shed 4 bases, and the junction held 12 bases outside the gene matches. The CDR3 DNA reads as TGTGCCACCAGCAGAAATATCGCCGGGACAGGGTCGGGAAACACCATATATTTT. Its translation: CATSRNIAGTGSGNTIYF.

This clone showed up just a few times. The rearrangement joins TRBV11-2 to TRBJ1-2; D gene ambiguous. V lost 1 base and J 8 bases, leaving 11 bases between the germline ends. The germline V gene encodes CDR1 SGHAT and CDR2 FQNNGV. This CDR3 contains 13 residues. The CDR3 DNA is TGTGCCAGCAGCTTAGGAGGGAGTCGGGGCTACACCTTC. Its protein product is CASSLGGSRGYTF.

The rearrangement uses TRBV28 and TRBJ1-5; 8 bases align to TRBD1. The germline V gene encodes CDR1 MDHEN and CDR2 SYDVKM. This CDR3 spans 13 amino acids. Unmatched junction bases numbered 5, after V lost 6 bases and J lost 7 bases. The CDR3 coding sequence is TGTGCCAGCAGGAGGACAGGGACCCAGCCCCAGCATTTT. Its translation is CASRRTGTQPQHF.

CDR3 loop: CASSLEGTILSYEQYF. CDR3 coding DNA: TGCGCCAGCAGCTTGGAGGGGACTATACTATCCTACGAGCAGTACTTC. The chain employs TRBV5-1 and TRBJ2-7; 7 bases agree with TRBD2. Per germline, CDR1 SGHRS and CDR2 YFSETQ. The V gene end was trimmed by 0 bases and the J gene end by 1 base; junction bases not matched to a gene: 7. This CDR3 is built from 16 residues.

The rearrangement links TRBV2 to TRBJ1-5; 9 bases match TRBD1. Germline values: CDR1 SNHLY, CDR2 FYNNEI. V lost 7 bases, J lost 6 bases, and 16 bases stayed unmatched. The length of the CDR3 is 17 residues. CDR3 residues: CASNPGQGFVGGQPQHF. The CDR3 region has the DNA TGTGCCAGCAACCCGGGACAGGGATTTGTCGGCGGTCAGCCCCAGCATTTT.

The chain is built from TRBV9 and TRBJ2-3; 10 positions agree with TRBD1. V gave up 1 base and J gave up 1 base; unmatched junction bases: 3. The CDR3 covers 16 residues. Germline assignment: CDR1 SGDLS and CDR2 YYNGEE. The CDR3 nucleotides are TGTGCCAGCAGCGTATCGGGGACAGGGGGCACAGATACGCAGTATTTT. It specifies CASSVSGTGGTDTQYF.

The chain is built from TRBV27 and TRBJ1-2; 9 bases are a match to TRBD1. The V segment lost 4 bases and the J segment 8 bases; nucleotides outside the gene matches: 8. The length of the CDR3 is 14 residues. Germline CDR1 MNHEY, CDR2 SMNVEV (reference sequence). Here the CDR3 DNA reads TGTGCCAGCAGTTCCCAACAGGGGGCGCGAGGCTACACCTTC. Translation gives CASSSQQGARGYTF.